A selection of T cell receptor beta chains follows, all from one sample in a study of cytomegalovirus exposure and HLA in healthy donors. Clones were read by immunoSEQ multiplex PCR, and TCRdb kept only the in-frame ones, dropping some. Of 280,000 or so clones listed, roughly 88% were seen once; the top ten hold 0.92%. Sequenced material: PBMCs. The origin of the receptors is a woman aged 18-29 years in good health and CMV-seronegative. The CDR3 runs from the conserved cysteine through the conserved F or W. The D gene is left open where the match is weak. Clone size is given for some rows only: seen once, a few or many times, or a class if the clone is expanded.

cdr3_aa: CASSRTSGNPDTDTQYF
cdr3_nt: TGCGCCAGCAGTCGGACTAGCGGGAATCCCGACACAGATACGCAGTATTTT
d_call: TRBD2
clone_size: once
j_call: TRBJ2-3
v_call: TRBV10-1

cdr3_aa: CASSYWGGGDSPLHF
cdr3_nt: TGTGCCAGCAGTTATTGGGGGGGCGGAGATTCACCCCTCCACTTT
d_call: NA
clone_size: NA
j_call: TRBJ1-6
v_call: TRBV6-5

cdr3_aa: CASSLDQGLGYGYTF
cdr3_nt: TGTGCCAGCAGCTTGGATCAGGGTTTAGGCTATGGCTACACCTTC
d_call: NA
clone_size: NA
j_call: TRBJ1-2
v_call: TRBV5-4

cdr3_aa: CASSLGGVYGYTF
cdr3_nt: TGCGCCAGCAGCTTGGGGGGAGTCTATGGCTACACCTTC
d_call: NA
clone_size: few
j_call: TRBJ1-2
v_call: TRBV5-1

cdr3_aa: CASSFSQGELGQPQHF
cdr3_nt: TGTGCCAGCAGTTTTTCCCAGGGGGAACTGGGTCAGCCCCAGCATTTT
d_call: TRBD1
clone_size: NA
j_call: TRBJ1-5
v_call: TRBV6-6

cdr3_aa: CASSFGEFGYTF
cdr3_nt: TGTGCCAGCAGCTTCGGGGAGTTTGGCTACACCTTC
d_call: NA
clone_size: once
j_call: TRBJ1-2
v_call: TRBV5-6

cdr3_aa: CAFHPLEGGITDTQYF
cdr3_nt: TGTGCCTTCCACCCCCTGGAAGGGGGCATCACAGATACGCAGTATTTT
d_call: TRBD1
clone_size: NA
j_call: TRBJ2-3
v_call: TRBV30

cdr3_aa: CASSLGDSSASIYEQYF
cdr3_nt: TGTGCCAGCAGCTTGGGCGACTCTAGCGCTTCGATCTACGAGCAGTACTTC
d_call: NA
clone_size: NA
j_call: TRBJ2-7
v_call: TRBV5-4

cdr3_aa: CASSLFDGQGNTGELFF
cdr3_nt: TGTGCCAGCAGTTTATTTGATGGACAGGGGAACACCGGGGAGCTGTTTTTT
d_call: TRBD1
clone_size: NA
j_call: TRBJ2-2
v_call: TRBV28

cdr3_aa: CASSLGTGATSGNTIYF
cdr3_nt: TGTGCCAGCAGCTTGGGGACAGGGGCTACCTCTGGAAACACCATATATTTT
d_call: TRBD1
clone_size: NA
j_call: TRBJ1-3
v_call: TRBV7-8